Presented here are 24 T cell receptor beta chains from one specimen sequenced in a study of blood T cell repertoires in COVID-19. Produced via immunoSEQ multiplex PCR; TCRdb's table is partial and in-frame only. The data contain about 300,000 clones, under 90% of them singletons. The sample taken for sequencing was PBMCs or T cells enriched from blood (not recorded which). These receptors were obtained from a man aged 25-45 years who had recovered from COVID-19.

The V and J genes are TRBV4-1 and TRBJ1-3, with D hard to call. The germline V and J ends were trimmed by 2 bases and 3 bases, with 11 bases remaining between them. CDR1 and CDR2 from the germline V gene are MGHRA and YSYEKL. This CDR3 spans 15 amino acids. This CDR3 is CASSQNQAFGNTIYF. In DNA, the CDR3 is TGCGCCAGCAGCCAAAACCAGGCCTTTGGAAACACCATATATTTT.

Here the CDR3 reads CASSLQGGEKLFF. CDR3 sequence (DNA): TGTGCCAGCAGTTTACAGGGGGGTGAAAAACTGTTTTTT. This chain links TRBV27 with TRBJ1-4; TRBD1 matches 7 bases. There are 13 residues in the CDR3. Germline CDR1 is MNHEY and CDR2 is SMNVEV (reference sequence). The V segment lost 2 bases and the J segment 7 bases; nucleotides outside the gene matches: 1.

The chain is built from TRBV18 and TRBJ2-1; 9 bases align to TRBD1. The CDR3 extends over 17 amino acids. V lost 3 bases and J lost 2; bases outside the gene matches: 8. From germline, CDR1 is KGHSH and CDR2 LQKENI. Here the CDR3 DNA reads TGTGCCAGCTCACCTGCAGAAAACAGGGGGCCCTACAATGAGCAGTTCTTC. It specifies CASSPAENRGPYNEQFF. The whole variable domain, remainder taken from reference TRBV18 and TRBJ2-1, is NAGVMQNPRHLVRRRGQEARLRCSPMKGHSHVYWYRQLPEEGLKFMVYLQKENIIDESGMPKERFSAEFPKEGPSILRIQQVVRGDSAAYFCASSPAENRGPYNEQFFGPGTRLTVL.

The V and J genes are TRBV5-1 and TRBJ2-5; TRBD1 matches at 9 bases. This CDR3 is built from 20 residues. In germline, CDR1 is SGHRS, CDR2 YFSETQ. The V and J ends lost 0 bases and 3 bases, in that order; junction bases with no gene match: 18. As DNA, the CDR3 is TGCGCCAGCAGCTTGGCCTTATCCGCGGACAGGGGAGGAGTAAAAGAGACCCAGTACTTC. Amino acids: CASSLALSADRGGVKETQYF.

This clone was seen more than once but under ten times. V usage is TRBV21-1 and J usage is TRBJ1-2; TRBD1 is taken as the D call from the table, unchecked against the DNA. TRBV21-1 is a recognized pseudogene. CDR3 length: 15 residues. CDR3 sequence reads: CASSTMRTGRNGYTF. The DNA of the CDR3 is TGTGCCAGCAGCACGATGAGGACAGGGAGGAATGGCTACACCTTC.

The V gene is TRBV30, the J gene TRBJ1-2, with 7 nucleotides matching TRBD1. Germline CDR1 GTSNPN, CDR2 SVGIG (reference sequence). The V gene end was trimmed by 4 bases and the J gene end by 1 base; junction bases not matched to a gene: 6. This CDR3 contains 14 residues. The CDR3 here is CAWIRDRGNYGYTF. The DNA for the CDR3 is TGTGCCTGGATCCGGGACAGAGGTAACTATGGCTACACCTTC.

This chain joins TRBV11-3 and TRBJ2-1, with a tentative D call TRBD2 (6 bases). Germline V gene data show CDR1 as SGHNT and CDR2 as YENEEA. The CDR3 runs to 12 residues. Here the CDR3 DNA reads TGTGCTGCGGGCGGGACGTACAATGAGCAGTTCTTC. This translates into CAAGGTYNEQFF.

This clone was recorded only once. V usage is TRBV18 and J usage is TRBJ2-1; D is possibly TRBD1 (6 bases). Between the trimmed V and J ends, which lost 3 bases and 10 bases, there was a span of 13 bases. Germline V gene sequence: CDR1 KGHSH, CDR2 LQKENI. The CDR3 contains 13 residues. CDR3 coding DNA: TGTGCCAGCTCACCCAGCCCAGGGGCCGAGCAGTTCTTC. The encoded protein is CASSPSPGAEQFF.

This clone was recorded a few times. V usage is TRBV18 and J usage is TRBJ2-7, with 8 positions matching TRBD1. CDR1 is KGHSH, CDR2 LQKENI, per germline. This CDR3 has 16 amino acids. The J segment lost 1 base and the V segment lost 1 base, leaving 6 bases of the junction unmatched. The CDR3 sequence: CASSPLQTGVSYEQYF. DNA of the CDR3: TGTGCCAGCTCACCACTCCAGACAGGGGTGTCCTACGAGCAGTACTTC.

This CDR3 reads CASSLMTGTPEQYF. The CDR3 DNA follows: TGCGCCAGCAGCTTGATGACGGGTACCCCCGAGCAGTACTTC. The rearrangement uses TRBV5-1 and TRBJ2-7; D gene uncertain. V was cut by 1 base and J by 6 bases, with 14 bases left in between. This CDR3 is 14 amino acids long. Germline loops: CDR1 SGHRS, CDR2 YFSETQ.

The chain joins TRBV19 to TRBJ1-3, with D unclear. This CDR3 has 14 amino acids. Germline CDR1 reads LNHDA; CDR2 reads SQIVND (reference sequence). Trimming cost V 5 bases and J 7 bases, with 15 bases left between them. CDR3 sequence reads: CASSPGLEDNTIYF. In DNA form, the CDR3 reads TGTGCCAGTAGTCCCGGGCTGGAGGATAACACCATATATTTT.

The J gene is TRBJ1-6, the V gene TRBV19; TRBD1 might be the D (6 bases). This CDR3 comprises 16 residues. The germline V and J ends were trimmed by 5 bases and 6 bases, with 17 bases remaining between them. CDR1 LNHDA and CDR2 SQIVND come from the germline V gene (reference sequence). The CDR3 reads CASSLSRTAINSPLHF. CDR3 DNA: TGTGCCAGTAGTTTATCCAGGACAGCGATTAATTCACCCCTCCACTTT.

This chain connects TRBV24-1 to TRBJ2-1; TRBD1 matches at 12 bases. The CDR3 length is 20 residues. Germline loops: CDR1 KGHDR, CDR2 SFDVKD. The V gene end was trimmed by 9 bases and the J gene end by 0 bases; junction bases not matched to a gene: 17. CDR3 in DNA: TGTGCCACCCTAATGGCTTCCGGGACAGGGGGCGATAGCTCCTACAATGAGCAGTTCTTC. Amino acid sequence: CATLMASGTGGDSSYNEQFF.

The chain carries TRBV4-2 and TRBJ2-3, with D unclear. Deletions cut 1 base from V and 3 bases from J, with 14 bases between. The CDR3 runs to 16 residues. Per the germline V gene, CDR1 is LGHNA and CDR2 is YNFKEQ. The CDR3 DNA follows: TGTGCCAGCAGCCAAGTTAACGGCGAGAGGACAGATACGCAGTATTTT. Amino acid sequence: CASSQVNGERTDTQYF.

The chain carries TRBV9 and TRBJ2-3; weak D call: TRBD2 (5 bases). Trimming stripped 0 bases from V and 4 bases from J, with 9 bases between. Per germline, CDR1 SGDLS and CDR2 YYNGEE. The CDR3 has 14 residues. For the CDR3, the DNA is TGTGCCAGCAGCGTAGTTCCTAGCTCAGATACGCAGTATTTT. Amino acid sequence: CASSVVPSSDTQYF. Variable domain in full (rest from reference TRBV9 and TRBJ2-3): DSGVTQTPKHLITATGQRVTLRCSPRSGDLSVYWYQQSLDQGLQFLIQYYNGEERAKGNILERFSAQQFPDLHSELNLSSLELGDSALYFCASSVVPSSDTQYFGPGTRLTVL.

This rearrangement joins TRBV5-1 to TRBJ2-5; a weak D match, TRBD2 (5 bases). CDR3 length: 13 amino acids. Trimming left V 2 bases short and J 1 base short, with 6 bases between. Germline V CDR1 and CDR2: SGHRS, YFSETQ. The CDR3 spells CASSFSAQETQYF. CDR3 DNA: TGCGCCAGCAGCTTTAGCGCCCAAGAGACCCAGTACTTC.

The chain couples TRBV5-4 to TRBJ1-6; the D gene is possibly TRBD1 (5 bases). Germline-derived CDR1 and CDR2 are SGHNT and YYREEE (reference sequence). This CDR3 spans 16 amino acids. The germline V and J ends were trimmed by 0 bases and 5 bases, with 12 bases remaining between them. CDR3 sequence (DNA): TGTGCCAGCAGCTTGGCCGGAGGGACGAATAATTCACCCCTCCACTTT. Translation gives CASSLAGGTNNSPLHF. Full variable domain (outside the CDR3, taken from reference TRBV5-4 and TRBJ1-6): ETGVTQSPTHLIKTRGQQVTLRCSSQSGHNTVSWYQQALGQGPQFIFQYYREEENGRGNFPPRFSGLQFPNYSSELNVNALELDDSALYLCASSLAGGTNNSPLHFGNGTRLTVT.

The chain couples TRBV30 to TRBJ2-7; TRBD2 is a possible D gene (5 bases). V gave up 7 bases and J gave up 5 bases, with 12 bases separating them. The germline V gene encodes CDR1 GTSNPN and CDR2 SVGIG (reference sequence). The CDR3 totals 11 residues. CDR3 amino acids: CAFRPGNEQYF. The CDR3 DNA sequence: TGTGCCTTCAGACCGGGGAACGAGCAGTACTTC.

The chain joins TRBV13 to TRBJ2-1; maybe TRBD2 (6 bases). The CDR3 has 14 residues. V was pared by 5 bases and J by 3 bases, with 11 bases between. From germline, CDR1 is PRHDT and CDR2 FYEKMQ (reference sequence). CDR3 region: CASSPRRGYNEQFF. The DNA of the CDR3 is TGTGCCAGCAGCCCCCGGCGGGGCTACAATGAGCAGTTCTTC.

The chain links TRBV27 to TRBJ1-4; D is unclear. The CDR3 is made up of 14 amino acids. The germline V gene has CDR1 MNHEY and CDR2 SMNVEV (reference sequence). Trimming removed 5 bases from V and 11 bases from J, with 18 bases in between. The CDR3 sequence: CASSPSTPPGKLFF. The CDR3 DNA follows: TGTGCCAGCAGTCCATCGACACCCCCTGGGAAACTGTTTTTT.

J is TRBJ2-5 and V is TRBV5-1, with 13 bases identical to TRBD2. CDR3 size: 16 residues. Germline V lookup: CDR1 SGHRS, CDR2 YFSETQ. Trimming cost V 3 bases and J 1 base; bases outside gene matches: 3. Here the CDR3 DNA reads TGCGCCAGCAGCTATGGGACTAGCGGGGTCCAAGAGACCCAGTACTTC. This sequence encodes CASSYGTSGVQETQYF.

J is TRBJ1-3 and V is TRBV5-6; D uncertain. Trimming pared 4 bases from V and 3 bases from J, leaving 11 bases between. This CDR3 is built from 14 residues. Per germline, CDR1 SGHDT and CDR2 YYEEEE. CDR3 DNA sequence: TGTGCCAGCAGCCGGTGGGCGAGTGGAAACACCATATATTTT. It is translated as CASSRWASGNTIYF.

V and J are TRBV5-1 and TRBJ2-3; 9 bases fit TRBD2. Germline CDR1 and CDR2: SGHRS and YFSETQ. With V trimmed by 3 bases and J by 0 bases, 11 bases remained unmatched. This CDR3 has 18 amino acids. DNA of the CDR3: TGCGCCAGCAGCTCCTCGCGGGGGACTAGCCTTAGCACAGATACGCAGTATTTT. Protein sequence: CASSSSRGTSLSTDTQYF.

This chain links TRBV24-1 with TRBJ1-2; D call uncertain. The CDR3 consists of 13 residues. Trimming took 5 bases from V and 0 from J, leaving 6 bases between them. The germline CDR1 and CDR2 sequences are KGHDR and SFDVKD. Written as DNA, the CDR3 is TGTGCCACCAGTGTCCAGGCTAACTATGGCTACACCTTC. Encoded protein: CATSVQANYGYTF.